Presented here are 21 T cell receptor beta chains from one specimen sequenced in a study of identical twins. Using its own MiXCR run on the 5' RACE reads, TCRdb lists one record per CDR3 protein. The sample shows some 250,000 distinct CDR3 sequences, 6.5% of them seen only once. These data were also filed under a second study, of T cells expressing NK-cell markers.

The source material was CD8+ T cells sorted from blood. The receptors stem from a woman under 30 in good health.

The V gene is TRBV9, the J gene TRBJ2-7; D is undetermined. Trimming left V 0 bases short and J 7 bases short, with 14 bases between. The germline V gene has CDR1 SGDLS and CDR2 YYNGEE. The CDR3 has 14 amino acids. CDR3: CASSVGDRVSEQYF. The CDR3 bases are TGTGCCAGCAGCGTAGGTGATCGGGTTTCTGAGCAGTACTTC.

This clonotype showed up many times. The chain carries TRBV7-8 and TRBJ2-5, with D uncertain. CDR1 SGHVS and CDR2 FQNEAQ come from the germline V gene. Trimming pared 5 bases from V and 4 bases from J, leaving 8 bases between. The CDR3 extends over 12 amino acids. CDR3 in amino acids: CASSPDVETQYF. CDR3 sequence (DNA): TGTGCCAGCAGCCCCGATGTAGAGACCCAGTACTTC. Combining the CDR3 with reference TRBV7-8 and TRBJ2-5 gives the whole variable domain GAGVSQSPRYKVAKRGQDVALRCDPISGHVSLFWYQQALGQGPEFLTYFQNEAQLDKSGLPSDRFFAERPEGSVSTLKIQRTQQEDSAVYLCASSPDVETQYFGPGTRLLVL.

This clonotype was observed once. The J gene is TRBJ1-1, the V gene TRBV27; D is possibly TRBD1 (6 bases). V was cut by 8 bases and J by 4 bases, with 17 bases left in between. The CDR3 runs 14 residues. The V gene's germline CDR1 is MNHEY and CDR2 SMNVEV (reference sequence). The CDR3 loop reads CASDTNSRGTEAFF. The CDR3 DNA sequence: TGTGCCAGCGACACTAACTCCAGGGGCACTGAAGCTTTCTTT.

This clonotype was seen at least ten times. The chain links TRBV15 to TRBJ2-7; D may be TRBD2 (6 bases). V was shortened by 9 bases and J by 3 bases, with 12 bases between the two germline ends. This CDR3 contains 12 residues. The germline V gene encodes CDR1 LNHNV and CDR2 YYDKDF (reference sequence). The CDR3 here is CATRDWSYEQYF. The CDR3 DNA sequence: TGTGCCACTCGGGACTGGAGCTACGAGCAGTACTTC.

In DNA, the CDR3 is TGTGCCAGCAGGGAGCGGGGGCGGCCTGGCTACACCTTC. It translates to CASRERGRPGYTF. The gene calls are TRBV2 and TRBJ1-2; the D gene is possibly TRBD1 (6 bases). Trimming pared 6 bases from V and 7 bases from J, leaving 15 bases between. This CDR3 has 13 amino acids. Looked up from germline, CDR1 is SNHLY and CDR2 is FYNNEI.

This clonotype occurred a few times. The CDR3 nucleotides read TGTGCCAGCTCACCGGTTGGAGAAAACTATGGCTACACCTTC. It specifies CASSPVGENYGYTF. The rearrangement links TRBV18 to TRBJ1-2; D is unclear. The CDR3 totals 14 residues. V was cut by 3 bases and J by 2 bases, with 10 bases left in between. Germline lookup yields CDR1 KGHSH and CDR2 LQKENI. The full variable domain, its missing parts supplied by reference TRBV18 and TRBJ1-2, is NAGVMQNPRHLVRRRGQEARLRCSPMKGHSHVYWYRQLPEEGLKFMVYLQKENIIDESGMPKERFSAEFPKEGPSILRIQQVVRGDSAAYFCASSPVGENYGYTFGSGTRLTVV.

This clonotype has more than one count but fewer than ten. The chain combines TRBV10-3 with TRBJ2-6; 10 nucleotides align to TRBD1. CDR1 is ENHRY, CDR2 SYGVKD, per germline. The junction had 6 bases not matched to a gene; V was cut back by 4 bases and J by 0 bases. The CDR3 is 18 residues long. The CDR3 nucleotides are TGTGCCATCAGTGGGGGGACAGGGGCTGACTCTGGGGCCAACGTCCTGACTTTC. It translates to CAISGGTGADSGANVLTF.

This clonotype was observed at least ten times. This rearrangement joins TRBV7-9 to TRBJ2-7; D is perhaps TRBD1 (5 bases). CDR1 SEHNR and CDR2 FQNEAQ come from the germline V gene (reference sequence). V lost 5 bases, J lost 4 bases, and 15 bases lay in between. The CDR3 runs to 14 residues. The CDR3: CASSPPRTLYEQYF. The CDR3, as DNA: TGTGCCAGCAGCCCCCCCCGGACACTGTACGAGCAGTACTTC.

The rearrangement joins TRBV12-3 or TRBV12-4 to TRBJ2-1; 8 bases match TRBD2. CDR3 length: 15 residues. V shed 6 bases, J shed 10 bases, and the junction held 14 bases outside the gene matches. The CDR3 DNA follows: TGTGCCAGCAGCTGGGACCGCGGGGGGTCACAGGAGCAGTTCTTC. Its translation: CASSWDRGGSQEQFF.

There are many counts of this clonotype. The chain has TRBV6-2 or TRBV6-3 and TRBJ2-1; 12 positions agree with TRBD2. Germline V gene sequence: CDR1 MNHEY, CDR2 SVGEGT. After removal of 2 bases from V and 7 bases from J, the junction contained 9 bases not matched to a gene. The CDR3 is 17 amino acids. The CDR3 region has the DNA TGTGCCAGCAGTTACGAGACTAGCGGGGGATGGAAAAATGAGCAGTTCTTC. It codes for CASSYETSGGWKNEQFF.

V and J are TRBV13 and TRBJ2-1; tentative D call: TRBD1 (6 bases). The germline gives CDR1 PRHDT, CDR2 FYEKMQ (reference sequence). V lost 0 bases and J lost 5, with 8 bases in between. This CDR3 has 14 amino acids. The CDR3 here is CASSLGGQDNEQFF. Here the CDR3 DNA reads TGTGCCAGCAGCTTAGGGGGACAAGACAATGAGCAGTTCTTC.

The chain carries TRBV10-2 and TRBJ2-7; 9 bases map to TRBD2. Germline CDR1 and CDR2: WSHSY and SAAADI. The CDR3 extends over 14 amino acids. J lost 5 bases, V lost 4 bases, and 6 bases had no gene match. CDR3 loop: CASSAVSGSNEQYF. DNA of the CDR3: TGCGCCAGCAGTGCGGTTAGCGGGAGTAACGAGCAGTACTTC.

This clonotype was counted only a few times. This chain connects TRBV7-2 to TRBJ2-5; the D is unclear. Germline CDR1 reads SGHTA; CDR2 reads FQGNSA. Trimming cost V 4 bases and J 5 bases, with 20 bases left between them. There are 16 residues in the CDR3. As DNA, the CDR3 is TGTGCCAGCAGCTCAAACGGCGGTTCCCTTATGGAGACCCAGTACTTC. It codes for CASSSNGGSLMETQYF.

At least ten counts were recorded for this clonotype. V is TRBV6-1 and J is TRBJ2-1; D is perhaps TRBD2 (6 bases). The length of the CDR3 is 16 residues. Trimming stripped 5 bases from V and 5 bases from J, with 19 bases between. CDR1 and CDR2 (germline): MNHNS, SASEGT. The DNA of the CDR3 is TGTGCCAGCAGTCAAACGATAGCGGAAACTCACAATGAGCAGTTCTTC. It specifies CASSQTIAETHNEQFF.

This clonotype has at least ten counts. In DNA, the CDR3 is TGTGCCATCAGTGATCATGAGTTATGGACTCCCAACACCGGGGAGCTGTTTTTT. Translating it yields CAISDHELWTPNTGELFF. This chain connects TRBV10-3 to TRBJ2-2; D may be TRBD2 (5 bases). The CDR3 contains 18 residues. V was trimmed by 3 bases and J by 2 bases, leaving 19 bases between them. Germline CDR1 and CDR2: ENHRY and SYGVKD.

This clonotype showed up many times. The rearrangement links TRBV20-1 to TRBJ2-7, with a possible D match to TRBD2 (5 bases). The CDR3 is 14 residues long. Trimming pared 6 bases from V and 3 bases from J, leaving 18 bases between. Germline-derived CDR1 and CDR2 are DFQATT and SNEGSKA (reference sequence). Written as DNA, the CDR3 is TGCAGTGCAACTGCGCGGGCCCTTTTCTACGAGCAGTACTTC. This encodes CSATARALFYEQYF.

This clonotype was detected only a few times. The gene calls are TRBV12-3 or TRBV12-4 and TRBJ2-1; D ambiguous. This CDR3 has 16 amino acids. The V and J ends lost 10 bases and 4 bases respectively, with 23 bases between them. CDR3 loop: CATGSSQASDYNEQFF. DNA of the CDR3: TGTGCCACCGGCTCCTCACAAGCGAGTGATTACAATGAGCAGTTCTTC.

V and J are TRBV6-1 and TRBJ2-7, with D hard to call. From germline, CDR1 is MNHNS and CDR2 SASEGT. CDR3 length: 14 amino acids. Trimming left V 1 base short and J 3 bases short, with 10 bases between. CDR3: CASSEGRVGYEQYF. CDR3 nucleotide sequence: TGTGCCAGCAGTGAAGGGAGAGTTGGCTACGAGCAGTACTTC.

This clonotype was seen repeatedly, ten times or more. The genes are TRBV12-3 or TRBV12-4 and TRBJ2-3; D call uncertain. Trimming removed 3 bases at V and 2 bases at J, with 12 bases between. This CDR3 is built from 15 residues. DNA for the CDR3: TGTGCCAGCAGTTTTGGGCCCTCTCTCACAGATACGCAGTATTTT. This gives the protein CASSFGPSLTDTQYF.

The chain employs TRBV9 and TRBJ2-7, with TRBD1 matching 7 bases. Losses at the gene ends were 7 bases for V and 6 bases for J; bases not matched to a gene: 7. Germline CDR1 SGDLS, CDR2 YYNGEE. The CDR3 extends over 12 amino acids. CDR3 protein: CASSYRGGEQYF. CDR3 nucleotides: TGTGCCAGCTCTTACAGGGGCGGCGAGCAGTACTTC.

The J gene is TRBJ2-1, the V gene TRBV5-5, with D unresolved. The germline V and J ends were trimmed by 1 base and 7 bases, with 18 bases remaining between them. CDR1 is SGHKS and CDR2 is YYEKEE in the germline V gene (reference sequence). This CDR3 comprises 16 residues. The chain's CDR3 is CASSLTPSDAGNEQFF. The CDR3 nucleotides are TGTGCCAGCAGCTTGACGCCGTCAGACGCCGGGAATGAGCAGTTCTTC.